This record concerns one TCR beta chain sequence. No antigen is known for it. The data were obtained in a study of cytomegalovirus exposure and HLA in healthy donors. Repertoires were generated with immunoSEQ multiplex PCR, while TCRdb's copy carries only in-frame clones and drops some. The table records about 140,000 clones, around 85% of them present only once. This CDR3 has 16 residues. The germline gives CDR1 MGHRA, CDR2 YSYEKL. The V gene end was trimmed by 1 base and the J gene end by 6 bases; junction bases not matched to a gene: 8. Findings and limits, study-wide: For most TCR sequences rarity was the rule, although some public TCRs occurred in many donors. Reportedly, diagnosis of cytomegalovirus status by the classifier showed high specificity and sensitivity. Later, an analysis found that TCR clusters from the first cohort tended to co-occur in the 90 to 150 validation repertoires.

The receptor was derived from a man between 18 and 35 years old in good health and CMV-seronegative. The rearrangement joins TRBV4-1 to TRBJ2-3; 9 bases line up with TRBD2. The sample taken for sequencing was PBMCs. CDR3 in amino acids: CASSQAETSGSDTQYF. The CDR3, as DNA: TGCGCCAGCAGCCAAGCGGAGACTAGCGGATCCGATACGCAGTATTTT.